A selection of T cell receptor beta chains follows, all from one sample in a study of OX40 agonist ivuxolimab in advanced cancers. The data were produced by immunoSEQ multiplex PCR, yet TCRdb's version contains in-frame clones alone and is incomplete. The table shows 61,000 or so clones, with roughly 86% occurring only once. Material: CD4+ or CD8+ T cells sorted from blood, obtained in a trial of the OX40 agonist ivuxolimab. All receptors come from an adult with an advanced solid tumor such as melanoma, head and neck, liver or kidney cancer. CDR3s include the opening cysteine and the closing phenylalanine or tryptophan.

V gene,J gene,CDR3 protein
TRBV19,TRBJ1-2,CASSRRQARQEGHYYGYTF
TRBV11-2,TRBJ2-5,CASSSRHIQETQYF
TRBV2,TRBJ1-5,CASRLQGSGNQPQHF
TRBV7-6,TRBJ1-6,CASSPGESYNSPLHF
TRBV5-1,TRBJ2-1,CASSLALTAAGQFF
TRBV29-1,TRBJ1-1,CSVELLAEAFF
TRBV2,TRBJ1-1,CASSNQVAFF
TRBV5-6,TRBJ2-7,CASSGAMGGEQYF
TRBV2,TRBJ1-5,CASSEDGTGGDQPQHF
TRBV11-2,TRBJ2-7,CASSRRDRGSYEQYF
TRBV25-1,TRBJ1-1,CASSFHRGRTEAFF
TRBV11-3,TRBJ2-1,CASSLGGTGGQNEQFF
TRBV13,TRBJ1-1,CASSSKHRTGLNTEAFF
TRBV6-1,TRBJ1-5,CASSPGQISNQPQHF
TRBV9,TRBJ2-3,CASSRSGELDTQYF
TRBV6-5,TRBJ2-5,CASSYDDFAETQYF
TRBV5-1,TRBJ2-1,CASSLKPSQGGSYNEQFF
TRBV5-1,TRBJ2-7,CASSSGTPASSYEQYF
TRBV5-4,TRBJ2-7,CASSLDGGTYEQYF
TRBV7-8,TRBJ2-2,CASERRGRNTGELFF
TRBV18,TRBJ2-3,CASSPGRVPRGTDTQYF
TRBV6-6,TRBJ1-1,CASTYRGNTEAFF
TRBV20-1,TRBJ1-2,CSARDRRASTF
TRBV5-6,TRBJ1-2,CASSLSDNYGYTF
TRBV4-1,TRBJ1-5,CASSQMGGVANQPQHF
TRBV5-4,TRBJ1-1,CASRELGQLNTEAFF
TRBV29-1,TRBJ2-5,CSVDPKQGYQETQYF
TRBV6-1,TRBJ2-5,CASSEAGGALQETQYF
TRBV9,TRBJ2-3,CASSVAGTSGGDTQYF
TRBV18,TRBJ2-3,CASSPSLADTQYF
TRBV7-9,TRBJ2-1,CASSLVTGGWEQFF
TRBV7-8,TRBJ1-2,CASSLSSLSYGYTF
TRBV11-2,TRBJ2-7,CASSLVGGPYEQYF
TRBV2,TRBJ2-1,CASRRLAASYNEQFF
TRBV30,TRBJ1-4,CAWSVTANEKLFF
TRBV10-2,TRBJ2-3,CATLVQGPDTQYF
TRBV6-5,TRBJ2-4,CASSLTAAKNIQYF
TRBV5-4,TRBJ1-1,CASSLGAGESYNTEAFF
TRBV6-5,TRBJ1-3,CASSRVRGGNTIYF
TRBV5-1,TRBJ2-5,CASSLRFSWETQYF
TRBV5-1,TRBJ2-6,CASSFRQGGTRSGANVLTF
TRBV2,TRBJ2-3,CASSEADTQYF
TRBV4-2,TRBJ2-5,CASSQVFSGGPQETQYF
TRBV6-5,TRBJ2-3,CASSPRTSRADTQYF
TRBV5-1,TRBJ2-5,CASSLPWTGTSGGAETQYF
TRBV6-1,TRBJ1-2,CASSEELWVRAYGYTF
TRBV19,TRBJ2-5,CASSIGGGGRGETQYF
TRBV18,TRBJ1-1,CASSLGQANTEAFF
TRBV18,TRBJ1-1,CASSPRPWGATEAFF
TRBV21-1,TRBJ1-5,CASSHTGTGNCLYSNQPQHF
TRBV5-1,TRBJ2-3,CASSPGLAVVTDTQYF
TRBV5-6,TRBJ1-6,CASSLGQGGSPLHF
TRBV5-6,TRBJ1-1,CASSLKQIRVNTEAFF
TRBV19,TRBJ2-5,CASSSQQGTTETQYF
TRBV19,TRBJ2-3,CASKVQTSTDTQYF
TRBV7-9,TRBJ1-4,CASSIGVASGTEKLFF
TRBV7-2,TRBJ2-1,CASSSGLAGDNEQFF
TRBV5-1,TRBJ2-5,CASSLHQAFEETQYF
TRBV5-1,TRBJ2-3,CASSSFTSDTQYF
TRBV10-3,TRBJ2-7,CATRGDGSSYEQYF